The 18 T cell receptor beta chains below were found in one sample sequenced in a study of blood T cell repertoires in COVID-19. The assay was immunoSEQ multiplex PCR, and TCRdb's table has in-frame clones only and misses some. Among some 200,000 clones listed, about 87% were seen once. The sequencing sample was made of peripheral blood. These TCRs come from a man between 35 and 55 years old with active or convalescent COVID-19.

This clone has more than one count but fewer than ten. The chain couples TRBV4-3 to TRBJ2-1, with 8 bases lining up with TRBD1. This CDR3 has 16 amino acids. J gave up 9 bases and V 0 bases, and 10 bases lay outside the gene matches. Germline loops: CDR1 LGHNA, CDR2 YSLEER. CDR3 coding DNA: TGCGCCAGCAGCCAAGATAGGGGGACAGGTTGGGCTGAGCAGTTCTTC. Translating gives CASSQDRGTGWAEQFF.

The chain links TRBV27 to TRBJ2-7; 9 bases map to TRBD1. Germline V gives CDR1 MNHEY, CDR2 SMNVEV (reference sequence). The CDR3 spans 15 residues. The V gene end was trimmed by 6 bases and the J gene end by 1 base; junction bases not matched to a gene: 7. CDR3 protein: CASSPGQGWSYEQYF. The DNA of the CDR3 is TGTGCCAGCAGCCCCGGACAGGGGTGGTCCTACGAGCAGTACTTC.

This rearrangement joins TRBV28 to TRBJ1-1; TRBD1 aligns across 8 bases. The junction had 5 bases not matched to a gene; V was cut back by 9 bases and J by 5 bases. This CDR3 is 12 amino acids long. The germline gives CDR1 MDHEN, CDR2 SYDVKM. As DNA, the CDR3 is TGTGCCAGTGGACAGGGAAGGACTGAAGCTTTCTTT. Its protein product is CASGQGRTEAFF.

The chain couples TRBV2 to TRBJ1-1; D not certain. Trimming removed 6 bases from V and 0 bases from J, with 8 bases in between. The CDR3 covers 13 residues. CDR1 and CDR2 (germline): SNHLY, FYNNEI. The chain's CDR3 is CASSVVMNTEAFF. CDR3 nucleotides: TGTGCCAGCAGCGTAGTCATGAACACTGAAGCTTTCTTT.

J is TRBJ1-4 and V is TRBV5-5; D is possibly TRBD1 (6 bases). This CDR3 has 15 residues. From germline, CDR1 is SGHKS and CDR2 YYEKEE (reference sequence). V was shortened by 4 bases and J by 8 bases, with 18 bases between the two germline ends. CDR3 bases: TGTGCCAGCAGCGCCCTAGGCAGGGGAGGGGAAAAACTGTTTTTT. This sequence encodes CASSALGRGGEKLFF.

J is TRBJ1-2 and V is TRBV6-5, with TRBD1 as a possible D gene (5 bases). Germline-derived CDR1 and CDR2 are MNHEY and SVGAGI. With 7 bases removed from V and 2 bases from J, the gap between germline ends came to 8 bases. The CDR3 runs to 12 residues. CDR3 protein: CASNQGNYGYTF. Written as DNA, the CDR3 is TGTGCCAGCAACCAGGGCAACTATGGCTACACCTTC.

The chain recombines TRBV5-1 with TRBJ2-2, with 11 bases lining up with TRBD1. This CDR3 comprises 17 residues. V shed 4 bases, J shed 4 bases, and the junction held 9 bases outside the gene matches. CDR1 and CDR2 from the germline V gene are SGHRS and YFSETQ. The CDR3 sequence is CASSAGQGARGTGELFF. In nucleotides, the CDR3 is TGCGCCAGCAGCGCAGGACAGGGGGCTCGAGGCACCGGGGAGCTGTTTTTT. The full variable domain, rest sourced from reference TRBV5-1 and TRBJ2-2, is KAGVTQTPRYLIKTRGQQVTLSCSPISGHRSVSWYQQTPGQGLQFLFEYFSETQRNKGNFPGRFSGRQFSNSRSEMNVSTLELGDSALYLCASSAGQGARGTGELFFGEGSRLTVL.

This chain links TRBV5-4 with TRBJ1-2; a weak D match, TRBD1 (6 bases). The CDR3 contains 14 residues. V lost 0 bases and J lost 2, with 8 bases in between. Germline V CDR1 and CDR2: SGHNT, YYREEE (reference sequence). Written as DNA, the CDR3 is TGTGCCAGCAGCTTGGGGACAGAAAACTATGGCTACACCTTC. This translates into CASSLGTENYGYTF. Combining the CDR3 with reference TRBV5-4 and TRBJ1-2 gives the whole variable domain ETGVTQSPTHLIKTRGQQVTLRCSSQSGHNTVSWYQQALGQGPQFIFQYYREEENGRGNFPPRFSGLQFPNYSSELNVNALELDDSALYLCASSLGTENYGYTFGSGTRLTVV.

The chain carries TRBV2 and TRBJ2-1; 9 bases align to TRBD2. The trim removed 7 bases at V and 3 bases at J, leaving 4 bases unmatched. Germline V gene sequence: CDR1 SNHLY, CDR2 FYNNEI. This CDR3 has 14 residues. The CDR3 sequence: CASKAGGLYNEQFF. CDR3 nucleotide sequence: TGTGCCAGCAAGGCGGGGGGGCTCTACAATGAGCAGTTCTTC.

This chain connects TRBV27 to TRBJ2-3; 8 positions agree with TRBD1. In germline, CDR1 is MNHEY, CDR2 SMNVEV (reference sequence). The CDR3 consists of 17 residues. Trimming removed 2 bases from V and 8 bases from J; junction bases left unmatched: 15. CDR3: CASSLRAGGVTRSTQYF. CDR3 nucleotides: TGTGCCAGCAGTTTACGGGCAGGGGGCGTTACGAGGAGTACGCAGTATTTT.

The chain carries TRBV28 and TRBJ2-7, with TRBD2 identical over 7 bases. The length of the CDR3 is 13 residues. The germline gives CDR1 MDHEN, CDR2 SYDVKM. With V trimmed by 6 bases and J by 2 bases, 4 bases remained unmatched. The CDR3 region has the DNA TGTGCCAGCAGCTTAGCGGGCGCCTACGAGCAGTACTTC. Translation: CASSLAGAYEQYF. The whole variable domain, filled in from reference TRBV28 and TRBJ2-7, reads DVKVTQSSRYLVKRTGEKVFLECVQDMDHENMFWYRQDPGLGLRLIYFSYDVKMKEKGDIPEGYSVSREKKERFSLILESASTNQTSMYLCASSLAGAYEQYFGPGTRLTVT.

The chain is built from TRBV7-8 and TRBJ1-4; no reliable D call. Per germline, CDR1 SGHVS and CDR2 FQNEAQ. V lost 5 bases, J lost 7 bases, and 17 bases lay in between. The CDR3 spans 15 residues. The CDR3 spells CASSREGLSGEKLFF. The CDR3 nucleotides read TGTGCCAGCAGCCGAGAAGGACTGAGCGGTGAAAAACTGTTTTTT.

The V call is TRBV30, the J call TRBJ1-3, with D uncertain. With 0 bases removed from V and 1 base from J, the gap between germline ends came to 4 bases. The V gene's germline CDR1 is GTSNPN and CDR2 SVGIG (reference sequence). This CDR3 is built from 13 residues. The CDR3: CAWSVQSGNTIYF. Written as DNA, the CDR3 is TGTGCCTGGAGTGTTCAGTCTGGAAACACCATATATTTT.

The V call is TRBV29-1, the J call TRBJ1-2; D is ambiguous. Trimming took off 1 base at V and 3 bases at J, with 15 bases between the two ends. Germline-derived CDR1 and CDR2 are SQVTM and ANQGSEA. The CDR3 extends over 15 amino acids. The CDR3 DNA reads as TGCAGCGTTGAAGCGCCCTCAGCGCCCCACTATGGCTACACCTTC. As protein: CSVEAPSAPHYGYTF. The variable domain in full, with the rest retrieved from reference TRBV29-1 and TRBJ1-2, is SAVISQKPSRDICQRGTSLTIQCQVDSQVTMMFWYRQQPGQSLTLIATANQGSEATYESGFVIDKFPISRPNLTFSTLTVSNMSPEDSSIYLCSVEAPSAPHYGYTFGSGTRLTVV.

The CDR3 loop reads CSVEDRGYEQYF. CDR3 nucleotide sequence: TGCAGCGTTGAAGATCGGGGTTACGAGCAGTACTTC. The V call is TRBV29-1, the J call TRBJ2-7; perhaps TRBD2 as D (5 bases). The V end lost 0 bases, the J end lost 4 bases, and 7 bases lay between the germline ends. The CDR3 sequence is 12 residues long. Germline CDR1 SQVTM, CDR2 ANQGSEA.

This chain connects TRBV18 to TRBJ1-2, with D possibly matching TRBD1 (6 bases). The V gene's germline CDR1 is KGHSH and CDR2 LQKENI. V lost 5 bases and J lost 5, with 24 bases in between. The CDR3 length is 17 residues. CDR3 residues: CASSIVNRARNSYGYTF. The DNA for the CDR3 is TGTGCCAGCTCAATCGTCAACAGGGCCCGAAACTCTTATGGCTACACCTTC.

This clone was picked up one time. The CDR3 sequence: CASSYRGYTEAFF. The CDR3 nucleotides read TGTGCCAGCAGTTACCGGGGATACACTGAAGCTTTCTTT. The chain uses TRBV6-2 or TRBV6-3 and TRBJ1-1, with unresolved D. V lost 2 bases to trimming and J lost 3 bases, with 7 bases between them. The CDR3 is 13 amino acids. Per germline, CDR1 MNHEY and CDR2 SVGEGT.

This clone showed up just a few times. The rearrangement uses TRBV4-3 and TRBJ2-1, with 7 bases matching TRBD1. Germline V CDR1 and CDR2: LGHNA, YSLEER. The CDR3 covers 16 residues. V shed 4 bases, J shed 4 bases, and the junction held 10 bases outside the gene matches. CDR3 in DNA: TGCGCCAGCAGCCTCTACGACAGGGACCCTTACAATGAGCAGTTCTTC. Its protein is CASSLYDRDPYNEQFF.